These 29 T cell receptor beta chains share one sample of origin, sequenced in a study of shared clonotypes between healthy human individuals. Sequenced by immunoSEQ multiplex PCR; TCRdb stores in-frame clones only, minus some. Here the sample spans some 1.1 million clones, 70% to 80% being singletons. The sequencing sample was made of memory CD4+ T cells from PBMCs. Subset noted: CD45RA-negative fraction. These receptors originate from a man younger than 35 in good health. Some clones in this sample may be carry-over from other donors' samples.

The rearrangement uses TRBV6-1 and TRBJ1-5, with D tentatively TRBD1 (5 bases). This CDR3 spans 13 amino acids. Germline lookup yields CDR1 MNHNS and CDR2 SASEGT. Trimming removed 6 bases at V and 4 bases at J, with 10 bases between. The CDR3, as DNA: TGTGCCAGCAGGGACACCGATAATCAGCCCCAGCATTTT. Translated, it gives CASRDTDNQPQHF.

The chain has TRBV27 and TRBJ1-6; D unclear. The length of the CDR3 is 12 residues. Trimming removed 6 bases at V and 8 bases at J, with 8 bases between. Germline CDR1 reads MNHEY; CDR2 reads SMNVEV (reference sequence). The CDR3 sequence is CASRWRDSPLHF. As DNA, the CDR3 is TGTGCCAGCAGATGGAGGGATTCACCCCTCCACTTT.

This clone has only a few counts. This chain joins TRBV9 and TRBJ2-7; 12 nucleotides agree with TRBD2. The V segment lost 4 bases and the J segment 5 bases; nucleotides outside the gene matches: 10. Germline V gene lookup returns CDR1 SGDLS and CDR2 YYNGEE. This CDR3 spans 16 amino acids. In DNA form, the CDR3 reads TGTGCCAGCAGCCCCATTCGGACTAGCGGGATCCACGAGCAGTACTTC. It translates to CASSPIRTSGIHEQYF.

The chain carries TRBV10-1 and TRBJ2-5; perhaps D is TRBD1 or TRBD2 (5 bases each). CDR1 is WNHNN and CDR2 is SYGVQD in the germline V gene (reference sequence). There are 14 residues in the CDR3. V lost 7 bases and J 2 bases, leaving 14 bases between the germline ends. CDR3 coding DNA: TGCGCCAGCAAAAGCCGGGACCCACAAGAGACCCAGTACTTC. It yields the protein CASKSRDPQETQYF.

The chain has TRBV4-1 and TRBJ1-4; D might be TRBD1 (5 bases). Germline V gene lookup returns CDR1 MGHRA and CDR2 YSYEKL. This CDR3 has 16 amino acids. Trimming stripped 4 bases from V and 2 bases from J, with 14 bases between. CDR3 nucleotides: TGCGCCAGCAGCCCCGGGACGGGCCTGACTAATGAAAAACTGTTTTTT. Protein product: CASSPGTGLTNEKLFF.

This clone was seen a handful of times. The chain combines TRBV2 with TRBJ1-2, with 7 bases fitting TRBD1. The ends lost 7 bases at V and 4 bases at J; junction bases unmatched: 12. CDR3 length equals 15 residues. CDR1 is SNHLY, CDR2 FYNNEI, per germline. CDR3 DNA: TGTGCCAGCATTCCACGGTTGGGACAGATCTATGGCTACACCTTC. It codes for CASIPRLGQIYGYTF.

Details on this clone: A much larger clone lies a single base off, so this may be a read error. The chain employs TRBV6-1 and TRBJ2-5; D ambiguous. Trimming stripped 5 bases from V and 3 bases from J, with 4 bases between. The CDR3 is 11 amino acids. The germline V gene has CDR1 MNHNS and CDR2 SASEGT. The CDR3 loop reads CASSYKETQYF. The CDR3 DNA follows: TGTGCCAGCAGTTACAAAGAGACCCAGTACTTC.

The chain joins TRBV28 to TRBJ2-7; TRBD2 matches 11 bases. The V gene end was trimmed by 5 bases and the J gene end by 2 bases; junction bases not matched to a gene: 11. Germline lookup yields CDR1 MDHEN and CDR2 SYDVKM. CDR3 length equals 17 residues. As DNA, the CDR3 is TGTGCCAGCAGTACCAAACCGTATAGCGGGAGGGCCTACGAGCAGTACTTC. Amino acid sequence: CASSTKPYSGRAYEQYF.

This sequence joins TRBV5-1 and TRBJ2-7, with a possible D match to TRBD2 (6 bases). The V and J ends lost 3 bases and 3 bases respectively, with 19 bases between them. The CDR3 is made up of 16 amino acids. Germline values: CDR1 SGHRS, CDR2 YFSETQ. The CDR3 nucleotides read TGCGCCAGCAGCTACACTCTCGGGACTGAGTACTACGAGCAGTACTTC. This gives the protein CASSYTLGTEYYEQYF.

Details on this clone: Just one base apart from a much larger clone, this may be a read error. The same CDR3 arises from other DNA sequences in this sample as well. The chain employs TRBV9 and TRBJ2-1; 15 bases align to TRBD2. CDR3 size: 18 residues. Trimming removed 4 bases from V and 7 bases from J; junction bases left unmatched: 12. Germline loops: CDR1 SGDLS, CDR2 YYNGEE. CDR3 region: CASSTRTSGRAGSNEQFF. CDR3 nucleotides: TGTGCCAGCAGCACCCGGACTAGCGGGAGGGCTGGTAGTAATGAGCAGTTCTTC.

The V call is TRBV6-1, the J call TRBJ2-3; either TRBD1 or TRBD2 may supply D (5 bases each). V lost 2 bases and J lost 1, with 10 bases in between. This CDR3 is built from 15 residues. The germline CDR1 and CDR2 sequences are MNHNS and SASEGT. In nucleotides, the CDR3 is TGTGCCAGCAGTGAATACGGGACGGGCACAGATACGCAGTATTTT. Translated, it gives CASSEYGTGTDTQYF.

The chain links TRBV7-9 to TRBJ1-2; 9 bases align to TRBD1. Germline V lookup: CDR1 SEHNR, CDR2 FQNEAQ (reference sequence). The CDR3 covers 12 residues. Trimming took 4 bases from V and 7 from J; bases not matched to a gene: 1. Here the CDR3 DNA reads TGTGCCAGCAGCTCGGGACAGGGTGGCTACACCTTC. It specifies CASSSGQGGYTF.

The V gene is TRBV28, the J gene TRBJ2-7; 7 bases are a match to TRBD2. CDR3 size: 13 residues. After removal of 6 bases from V and 6 bases from J, the junction contained 8 bases not matched to a gene. The germline V gene encodes CDR1 MDHEN and CDR2 SYDVKM. The CDR3 DNA sequence: TGTGCCAGCAGACGGACTAGATCGGGCGAGCAGTACTTC. It yields the protein CASRRTRSGEQYF.

V gene TRBV7-3 combines with J gene TRBJ2-5, with TRBD1 matching over 10 bases. The length of the CDR3 is 17 residues. Trimming took 4 bases from V and 5 from J; bases not matched to a gene: 13. Germline CDR1 is SGHTA and CDR2 is FQGTGA. The CDR3 nucleotides are TGTGCCAGCAGCTCAACCGGAGGGACAGGGGTTACGGAGACCCAGTACTTC. It codes for CASSSTGGTGVTETQYF. Full variable domain (remainder filled in from reference TRBV7-3 and TRBJ2-5): GAGVSQTPSNKVTEKGKYVELRCDPISGHTALYWYRQSLGQGPEFLIYFQGTGAADDSGLPNDRFFAVRPEGSVSTLKIQRTERGDSAVYLCASSSTGGTGVTETQYFGPGTRLLVL.

The table lists this clone with a few counts. The gene calls are TRBV7-4 and TRBJ1-5; D is possibly TRBD1 (5 bases). V dropped 3 bases and J dropped 4 bases, with 13 bases sitting between them. CDR1 is SGHVT and CDR2 is SQSDAQ in the germline V gene. The CDR3 loop spans 15 amino acids. The CDR3 sequence: CASSFLRAPNQPQHF. Here the CDR3 DNA reads TGTGCCAGCAGCTTCCTCAGGGCGCCTAATCAGCCCCAGCATTTT.

The chain uses TRBV30 and TRBJ1-4, with 7 nucleotides matching TRBD1. The V segment lost 8 bases and the J segment 4 bases; nucleotides outside the gene matches: 4. The CDR3 loop spans 12 amino acids. Looked up from germline, CDR1 is GTSNPN and CDR2 is SVGIG (reference sequence). The CDR3 loop reads CALRQGNEKLFF. In DNA form, the CDR3 reads TGTGCCCTTAGACAGGGTAATGAAAAACTGTTTTTT.

V and J are TRBV27 and TRBJ2-2; D unclear. The V gene lost 7 bases and the J gene lost 0 bases, with 12 bases spanning the gap. This CDR3 has 15 amino acids. CDR1 is MNHEY and CDR2 is SMNVEV in the germline V gene (reference sequence). CDR3 sequence reads: CASTVGWANTGELFF. As DNA, the CDR3 is TGTGCCAGCACCGTGGGGTGGGCGAACACCGGGGAGCTGTTTTTT.

V gene TRBV28 combines with J gene TRBJ1-3; a possible D gene is TRBD1 (5 bases). V shed 6 bases and J shed 0 bases, with 21 bases lying between them. CDR3 length: 18 amino acids. Germline loops: CDR1 MDHEN, CDR2 SYDVKM. CDR3 in amino acids: CASRSPPGTGSSGNTIYF. Written as DNA, the CDR3 is TGTGCCAGCAGATCTCCCCCGGGGACGGGGAGCTCTGGAAACACCATATATTTT. Filled out from reference TRBV28 and TRBJ1-3, the complete variable domain reads DVKVTQSSRYLVKRTGEKVFLECVQDMDHENMFWYRQDPGLGLRLIYFSYDVKMKEKGDIPEGYSVSREKKERFSLILESASTNQTSMYLCASRSPPGTGSSGNTIYFGEGSWLTVV.

The table lists this clone with a count of one. The gene calls are TRBV5-1 and TRBJ2-7; TRBD2 agrees at 9 bases. This CDR3 comprises 16 residues. CDR1 and CDR2 from the germline V gene are SGHRS and YFSETQ. After removal of 1 base from V and 2 bases from J, the junction contained 7 bases not matched to a gene. The DNA for the CDR3 is TGCGCCAGCAGCTTGACCGGGGCTAGCGGGACCTACGAGCAGTACTTC. Translating gives CASSLTGASGTYEQYF.

This clone showed up many times. The J gene is TRBJ1-3, the V gene TRBV5-1; the D gene is possibly TRBD1 (5 bases). The V end was cut by 0 bases, the J end by 0 bases, with 7 bases between. The CDR3 totals 15 residues. Germline loops: CDR1 SGHRS, CDR2 YFSETQ. CDR3 in DNA: TGCGCCAGCAGCTTGGCCCAGGGCTCTGGAAACACCATATATTTT. Its translation is CASSLAQGSGNTIYF.

This clone was detected once. The chain recombines TRBV10-3 with TRBJ1-2; TRBD1 agrees at 8 bases. This CDR3 is 18 amino acids long. Germline-derived CDR1 and CDR2 are ENHRY and SYGVKD. The V and J ends lost 6 bases and 6 bases, in that order; junction bases with no gene match: 21. CDR3 residues: CAISEYGTGGDERDGYTF. The DNA for the CDR3 is TGTGCCATCAGCGAATACGGGACAGGTGGGGATGAAAGGGATGGCTACACCTTC.

This rearrangement joins TRBV4-1 to TRBJ2-5; D possibly matches TRBD1 or TRBD2 (5 bases each). V was pared by 1 base and J by 5 bases, with 11 bases between. CDR3 length: 14 amino acids. Germline CDR1 and CDR2: MGHRA and YSYEKL. CDR3: CASSQVLGVETQYF. CDR3 coding DNA: TGCGCCAGCAGCCAAGTTCTGGGGGTGGAGACCCAGTACTTC.

Note on this clone: This sample includes further DNA sequences coding for the same CDR3. This chain links TRBV5-1 with TRBJ2-6; D gene unclear. Germline CDR1 reads SGHRS; CDR2 reads YFSETQ. The CDR3 has 14 residues. Between the trimmed V and J ends, which lost 3 bases and 1 base, there was a span of 5 bases. The CDR3 bases are TGCGCCAGCAGCTCCGGGTCTGGGGCCAACGTCCTGACTTTC. It translates to CASSSGSGANVLTF.

The genes are TRBV19 and TRBJ2-3, with TRBD2 matching over 11 bases. After removal of 6 bases from V and 4 bases from J, the junction contained 0 bases not matched to a gene. This CDR3 is built from 13 residues. Germline V lookup: CDR1 LNHDA, CDR2 SQIVND (reference sequence). DNA for the CDR3: TGTGCCAGTAGACTAGCGGGAGCAGATACGCAGTATTTT. Translation gives CASRLAGADTQYF.

This chain joins TRBV7-8 and TRBJ1-4; D is perhaps TRBD1 (5 bases). The germline V gene has CDR1 SGHVS and CDR2 FQNEAQ. V dropped 0 bases and J dropped 2 bases, with 10 bases sitting between them. CDR3 length equals 16 residues. The CDR3 protein is CASSLALGGTNEKLFF. CDR3 DNA sequence: TGTGCCAGCAGCTTAGCGCTTGGGGGTACTAATGAAAAACTGTTTTTT. Full variable domain (rest looked up from reference TRBV7-8 and TRBJ1-4): GAGVSQSPRYKVAKRGQDVALRCDPISGHVSLFWYQQALGQGPEFLTYFQNEAQLDKSGLPSDRFFAERPEGSVSTLKIQRTQQEDSAVYLCASSLALGGTNEKLFFGSGTQLSVL.

This clone appeared once. This chain connects TRBV10-3 to TRBJ2-3, with D possibly called TRBD1 or TRBD2 (5 bases each). V was trimmed by 4 bases and J by 5 bases, leaving 22 bases between them. Germline V lookup: CDR1 ENHRY, CDR2 SYGVKD. This CDR3 spans 17 amino acids. CDR3 residues: CAISALRARIAQDTQYF. The CDR3 nucleotides read TGTGCCATCAGTGCCCTCAGGGCTCGAATAGCGCAAGATACGCAGTATTTT.

A few counts support this clone. The sample carries other DNA sequences with the same CDR3. The chain uses TRBV6-6 and TRBJ2-7; D uncertain. Germline CDR1 MNHNY, CDR2 SVGAGI (reference sequence). CDR3 length equals 11 residues. With 6 bases removed from V and 5 bases from J, the gap between germline ends came to 8 bases. The CDR3, as DNA: TGTGCCAGCAGCCCCAGAGACGAGCAGTACTTC. It specifies CASSPRDEQYF.

There are a few counts of this clone. The V and J genes are TRBV5-6 and TRBJ2-5, with a weak D call TRBD1 (6 bases). Between the trimmed V and J ends, which lost 3 bases and 3 bases, there was a span of 18 bases. Germline V gene data show CDR1 as SGHDT and CDR2 as YYEEEE. CDR3 length equals 16 residues. For the CDR3, the DNA is TGTGCCAGCAGCTGGTCCAGGCAGGGGTTAAAAGAGACCCAGTACTTC. Its translation is CASSWSRQGLKETQYF.

Only one count was recorded for this clone. The J gene is TRBJ2-3, the V gene TRBV15, with no clear D. The length of the CDR3 is 14 residues. Germline loops: CDR1 LNHNV, CDR2 YYDKDF (reference sequence). V shed 4 bases and J shed 6 bases, with 14 bases lying between them. The CDR3 here is CATSTPSPMDTQYF. CDR3 DNA sequence: TGTGCCACCAGCACCCCATCCCCCATGGATACGCAGTATTTT.